This T cell receptor beta chain stems from a study of CD8 T cells in Susac syndrome. Reverse transcription used about 0.5 to 1 ug RNA and random hexamers. From the immunoSEQ multiplex PCR reads, TCRdb called clonotypes with MiXCR, one entry per CDR3 protein. The repertoire holds under 200,000 distinct CDR3 sequences, roughly nine tenths seen once, with about 0.1% in the top ten. Germline values: CDR1 DFQATT, CDR2 SNEGSKA (reference sequence). Trimming pared 6 bases from V and 4 bases from J, leaving 12 bases between. The CDR3 is 12 residues long. The sequenced sample was CD4+ T cells from PBMCs. J is TRBJ2-5 and V is TRBV20-1; TRBD1 is a possible D gene (6 bases). This clonotype was sampled from a human donor with Susac syndrome. The CDR3 region is CSARQVPETQYF. The CDR3 nucleotides are TGCAGTGCCCGACAGGTCCCAGAGACCCAGTACTTC.